These 26 T cell receptor beta chains were all obtained from the same sample, sequenced in a study of shared T cell receptors in the human thymus. Data came from immunoSEQ multiplex PCR; TCRdb stores just in-frame clones and leaves some out. The sample yields 550,000 to 800,000 clones, 80% to 90% seen once. The same data also contributed to another study, on human thymus T cells.

The sample consisted of thymocytes. The receptors stem from a girl under three years old with a congenital heart defect.

This sequence joins TRBV10-3 and TRBJ2-2, with 10 bases identical to TRBD2. The CDR3 length is 16 residues. Looked up from germline, CDR1 is ENHRY and CDR2 is SYGVKD. Unmatched junction bases numbered 5, after V lost 7 bases and J lost 0 bases. The CDR3 nucleotides are TGTGCCATCAAAGGGAGCGGGGGGGCGAACACCGGGGAGCTGTTTTTT. Translated: CAIKGSGGANTGELFF.

CDR3 sequence reads: CASSPFEQYF. The CDR3 nucleotides are TGTGCCAGCAGCCCGTTCGAGCAGTACTTC. The gene calls are TRBV7-9 and TRBJ2-7; D is uncertain. Germline V gives CDR1 SEHNR, CDR2 FQNEAQ (reference sequence). V lost 5 bases and J lost 6, with 5 bases in between. This CDR3 is built from 10 residues. Full variable domain (outside the CDR3, taken from reference TRBV7-9 and TRBJ2-7): DTGVSQNPRHKITKRGQNVTFRCDPISEHNRLYWYRQTLGQGPEFLTYFQNEAQLEKSRLLSDRFSAERPKGSFSTLEIQRTEQGDSAMYLCASSPFEQYFGPGTRLTVT.

The CDR3: CASAEGLGQPQHF. The CDR3 region has the DNA TGCGCCAGCGCGGAGGGGCTTGGTCAGCCCCAGCATTTT. This sequence joins TRBV5-1 and TRBJ1-5, with D possibly TRBD1 on 5 matching bases. The CDR3 is 13 residues long. With 7 bases removed from V and 6 bases from J, the gap between germline ends came to 14 bases. CDR1 SGHRS and CDR2 YFSETQ come from the germline V gene.

This clone was seen only once. The chain combines TRBV7-2 with TRBJ1-3; no firm D call. Trimming pared 5 bases from V and 4 bases from J, leaving 15 bases between. The V gene's germline CDR1 is SGHTA and CDR2 FQGNSA. The CDR3 runs to 15 residues. In DNA, the CDR3 is TGTGCCAGCAGCGGAGAGTCGGAACAAGGAAACACCATATATTTT. Its translation: CASSGESEQGNTIYF.

This clone was seen once. V usage is TRBV6-1 and J usage is TRBJ2-7, with 7 nucleotides matching TRBD1. CDR3 size: 13 residues. V lost 4 bases and J lost 4; bases outside the gene matches: 4. Germline assignment: CDR1 MNHNS and CDR2 SASEGT. The CDR3 spells CASSVSQGYEQYF. DNA for the CDR3: TGTGCCAGCAGTGTCTCACAGGGGTACGAGCAGTACTTC.

J is TRBJ2-7 and V is TRBV29-1, with a weak D call TRBD1 (6 bases). The CDR3 has 13 residues. Germline assignment: CDR1 SQVTM and CDR2 ANQGSEA. Trimming pared 6 bases from V and 0 bases from J, leaving 12 bases between. The CDR3, as DNA: TGCAGCGTCTCAGGACAGCACTCCTACGAGCAGTACTTC. It codes for CSVSGQHSYEQYF.

The chain employs TRBV4-3 and TRBJ2-6; 8 bases match TRBD2. Per the germline V gene, CDR1 is LGHNA and CDR2 is YSLEER. V lost 4 bases, J lost 0 bases, and 20 bases stayed unmatched. The CDR3 totals 22 residues. The CDR3 DNA reads TGCGCCAGCAGCCCCCCTCCTGAGCGGGGGCGGAGGATTTCCTCTGGGGCCAACGTCCTGACTTTC. It specifies CASSPPPERGRRISSGANVLTF.

The gene calls are TRBV7-2 and TRBJ2-1, with 9 bases aligning to TRBD1. With 6 bases clipped from V and 16 bases from J, the junction kept 16 bases outside the gene matches. Germline values: CDR1 SGHTA, CDR2 FQGNSA. The CDR3 consists of 14 residues. CDR3 sequence reads: CASSFRDRAPLGFF. Here the CDR3 DNA reads TGTGCCAGCAGTTTCCGGGACAGGGCCCCCCTGGGATTCTTC.

In this sample, this clone turned up a few times. J is TRBJ2-7 and V is TRBV14; D is possibly TRBD1 (6 bases). Germline V gives CDR1 SGHDN, CDR2 FVKESK. V was pared by 2 bases and J by 1 base, with 15 bases between. This CDR3 is built from 16 residues. The CDR3 reads CASSQSFSGQSYEQYF. CDR3 bases: TGTGCCAGCAGCCAATCATTTTCCGGACAGTCCTACGAGCAGTACTTC. The variable domain in full, with the rest retrieved from reference TRBV14 and TRBJ2-7, is EAGVTQFPSHSVIEKGQTVTLRCDPISGHDNLYWYRRVMGKEIKFLLHFVKESKQDESGMPNNRFLAERTGGTYSTLKVQPAELEDSGVYFCASSQSFSGQSYEQYFGPGTRLTVT.

J is TRBJ1-2 and V is TRBV7-9; D possibly corresponds to TRBD1 (5 bases). The CDR3 contains 13 residues. Trimming left V 5 bases short and J 6 bases short, with 13 bases between. Germline CDR1 and CDR2: SEHNR and FQNEAQ (reference sequence). CDR3 region: CASSPPGIHGYTF. CDR3 coding DNA: TGTGCCAGCAGCCCCCCAGGGATCCATGGCTACACCTTC.

As to this clone: The CDR3 carries no conserved terminal phenylalanine or tryptophan, so it likely arises from a read error. Because the CDR3's place on the DNA is in doubt, the DNA is left out and the CDR3 is given as listed by TCRdb. V gene TRBV16 combines with J gene TRBJ1-1. Germline assignment: CDR1 KGHSY and CDR2 FQNENV. The CDR3 is 10 amino acids in total, end residues counted. CDR3 loop: CASSQSPGTY.

This chain uses TRBV6-1 with TRBJ1-2; 9 bases are shared with TRBD1. Per the germline V gene, CDR1 is MNHNS and CDR2 is SASEGT. V shed 5 bases and J 8 bases; nucleotides not matched to a gene: 6. CDR3 length: 13 amino acids. The DNA of the CDR3 is TGTGCCAGCAGTTCGGGACAGGGAAAAGGCTACACCTTC. Translation: CASSSGQGKGYTF.

The CDR3 is CASSLEQTDGNTIYF. CDR3 DNA: TGCGCCAGCAGCTTGGAACAGACGGATGGAAACACCATATATTTT. This chain connects TRBV5-1 to TRBJ1-3; unclear D gene. Germline-derived CDR1 and CDR2 are SGHRS and YFSETQ. The CDR3 totals 15 residues. Trimming removed 0 bases at V and 3 bases at J, with 10 bases between.

The chain is built from TRBV12-5 and TRBJ2-3, with D tentatively TRBD2 (6 bases). The germline V gene has CDR1 LGHNT and CDR2 FRNRAP. This CDR3 is 17 amino acids long. Trimming took 0 bases from V and 0 from J, leaving 13 bases between them. The DNA for the CDR3 is TGTGCTAGTGGTTTGGTAGGAGGGGTGGAAAGCACAGATACGCAGTATTTT. Its translation is CASGLVGGVESTDTQYF.

V is TRBV5-1 and J is TRBJ2-1; tentatively, D is TRBD2 (7 bases). The CDR3 loop spans 18 amino acids. The V gene's germline CDR1 is SGHRS and CDR2 YFSETQ. V was pared by 7 bases and J by 6 bases, with 29 bases between. CDR3 residues: CASYTIPPGGSDLNEQFF. CDR3 in DNA: TGCGCCAGCTATACTATACCCCCGGGGGGCTCGGACCTCAATGAGCAGTTCTTC.

This chain uses TRBV19 with TRBJ1-3; D is uncertain. The CDR3 is 15 amino acids. CDR1 is LNHDA and CDR2 is SQIVND in the germline V gene (reference sequence). The germline V and J ends were trimmed by 6 bases and 7 bases, with 19 bases remaining between them. The CDR3 sequence: CASSGEADVENTIYF. The CDR3 region has the DNA TGTGCCAGTAGCGGGGAGGCCGACGTCGAGAACACCATATATTTT.

CDR3 region: CASRTNGSSTDTQYF. The CDR3 region has the DNA TGTGCCAGCAGGACTAACGGGTCCAGCACAGATACGCAGTATTTT. The chain links TRBV7-3 to TRBJ2-3, with D possibly TRBD2 on 5 matching bases. Trimming pared 6 bases from V and 0 bases from J, leaving 13 bases between. This CDR3 is built from 15 residues. Germline V gives CDR1 SGHTA, CDR2 FQGTGA. Drawing the rest from reference TRBV7-3 and TRBJ2-3, the complete variable domain is GAGVSQTPSNKVTEKGKYVELRCDPISGHTALYWYRQSLGQGPEFLIYFQGTGAADDSGLPNDRFFAVRPEGSVSTLKIQRTERGDSAVYLCASRTNGSSTDTQYFGPGTRLTVL.

A few counts support this clone. This chain joins TRBV29-1 and TRBJ1-1, with a possible D match to TRBD1 (6 bases). Germline CDR1 is SQVTM and CDR2 is ANQGSEA. The CDR3 sequence is 18 residues long. V gave up 4 bases and J gave up 1 base, with 25 bases separating them. CDR3 DNA: TGCAGCGTTGGTTCAGGGATACAGGGAAGATATAGGAACACTGAAGCTTTCTTT. It translates to CSVGSGIQGRYRNTEAFF.

This rearrangement joins TRBV6-5 to TRBJ2-7; D might be TRBD1 (6 bases). The CDR3 contains 14 residues. The germline V gene has CDR1 MNHEY and CDR2 SVGAGI. Deletions cut 5 bases from V and 5 bases from J, with 16 bases between. This CDR3 is CASSEGDPGDEQYF. The CDR3 DNA sequence: TGTGCCAGCAGTGAGGGGGACCCCGGGGACGAGCAGTACTTC.

This clone has a handful of counts. The chain combines TRBV5-1 with TRBJ2-1, with D tentatively TRBD2 (5 bases). V dropped 3 bases and J dropped 0 bases, with 25 bases sitting between them. The CDR3 loop spans 20 amino acids. CDR1 SGHRS and CDR2 YFSETQ come from the germline V gene. CDR3 in amino acids: CASSSPSMTTSDCSYNEQFF. In nucleotides, the CDR3 is TGCGCCAGCAGCTCCCCCTCGATGACTACTAGTGATTGCTCCTACAATGAGCAGTTCTTC. Full variable domain (remainder filled in from reference TRBV5-1 and TRBJ2-1): KAGVTQTPRYLIKTRGQQVTLSCSPISGHRSVSWYQQTPGQGLQFLFEYFSETQRNKGNFPGRFSGRQFSNSRSEMNVSTLELGDSALYLCASSSPSMTTSDCSYNEQFFGPGTRLTVL.

The chain combines TRBV23-1 with TRBJ1-2, with D tentatively TRBD1 (6 bases). TRBV23-1 is an ORF for which the function is uncertain. The CDR3 spans 18 residues. The V and J ends lost 3 bases and 4 bases respectively, with 24 bases between them. The CDR3 reads CASSHPFHRDQRGYGYTF. For the CDR3, the DNA is TGCGCCAGCAGTCACCCTTTCCACAGGGACCAAAGAGGCTATGGCTACACCTTC.

V is TRBV13 and J is TRBJ2-1, with D perhaps TRBD1 (5 bases). CDR3 length: 17 amino acids. Germline V gene lookup returns CDR1 PRHDT and CDR2 FYEKMQ (reference sequence). V lost 5 bases and J lost 3, with 20 bases in between. CDR3 protein: CASSPARTPENYNEQFF. The CDR3 region has the DNA TGTGCCAGCAGCCCTGCGAGGACACCCGAAAACTACAATGAGCAGTTCTTC.

The chain has TRBV9 and TRBJ1-1, with unresolved D. V was clipped by 4 bases and J by 1 base, with 11 bases between them. Germline CDR1 is SGDLS and CDR2 is YYNGEE. The CDR3 extends over 14 amino acids. The CDR3 DNA sequence: TGTGCCAGCAGCCCCGGGCGGGCGAACACTGAAGCTTTCTTT. Translated, it gives CASSPGRANTEAFF. The full variable domain, completed using reference TRBV9 and TRBJ1-1, is DSGVTQTPKHLITATGQRVTLRCSPRSGDLSVYWYQQSLDQGLQFLIQYYNGEERAKGNILERFSAQQFPDLHSELNLSSLELGDSALYFCASSPGRANTEAFFGQGTRLTVV.

The V and J genes are TRBV12-5 and TRBJ1-1; tentatively, D is TRBD1 (5 bases). The length of the CDR3 is 16 residues. Per the germline V gene, CDR1 is LGHNT and CDR2 is FRNRAP. Deletions cut 4 bases from V and 0 bases from J, with 15 bases between. CDR3 residues: CASGWTVGPMNTEAFF. The CDR3 DNA follows: TGTGCTAGTGGTTGGACCGTGGGGCCGATGAACACTGAAGCTTTCTTT.

The chain couples TRBV11-1 to TRBJ2-3; D not resolved. The V end lost 4 bases, the J end lost 1 base, and 12 bases lay between the germline ends. The germline CDR1 and CDR2 sequences are SGHAT and FQDESV (reference sequence). The CDR3 spans 15 residues. This CDR3 is CASSSRPRGTDTQYF. The CDR3, as DNA: TGTGCCAGCAGCTCCCGGCCTCGGGGCACAGATACGCAGTATTTT.

This chain connects TRBV5-1 to TRBJ1-2; no reliable D call. Germline CDR1 is SGHRS and CDR2 is YFSETQ. The CDR3 is 16 amino acids. V lost 4 bases, J lost 8 bases, and 24 bases lay in between. CDR3 sequence (DNA): TGCGCCAGCAGCCAATGGAAGGCGGGAGGTATAAACGGCTACACCTTC. Protein: CASSQWKAGGINGYTF.